This T cell receptor beta chain was captured in a study of shared clonotypes between healthy human individuals. Study in general: Researchers assigned three CD4 naive, three CD4 memory, two CD8 naive and one CD8 memory plate to each donor. Study-wide results and caveats: Roughly 5% of naive CD4 clonotypes were shared across several donors.

Concerning this clone itself: Antigen specificity is unknown. Other DNA sequences within the sample encode an identical CDR3.

Profiled with immunoSEQ multiplex PCR; TCRdb holds only in-frame clones, not every one. The repertoire holds 2 million to 2.5 million clones, with over 85% as singletons. Looked up from germline, CDR1 is SGHTA and CDR2 is FQGNSA. Trimming took off 3 bases at V and 0 bases at J, with 9 bases between the two ends. This CDR3 spans 15 amino acids. The sequence was obtained from a man aged 18 to 29 in good health. Some clones in this sample may be carry-over from other donors' samples. V usage is TRBV7-2 and J usage is TRBJ2-1; D remains unclear. The sample taken for sequencing was naive CD4+ T cells from PBMCs. Stated subset: CD45RA+ positively selected. The CDR3 DNA reads TGTGCCAGCAGCTTGAAGCCGAGCTCCTACAATGAGCAGTTCTTC. Translation: CASSLKPSSYNEQFF.